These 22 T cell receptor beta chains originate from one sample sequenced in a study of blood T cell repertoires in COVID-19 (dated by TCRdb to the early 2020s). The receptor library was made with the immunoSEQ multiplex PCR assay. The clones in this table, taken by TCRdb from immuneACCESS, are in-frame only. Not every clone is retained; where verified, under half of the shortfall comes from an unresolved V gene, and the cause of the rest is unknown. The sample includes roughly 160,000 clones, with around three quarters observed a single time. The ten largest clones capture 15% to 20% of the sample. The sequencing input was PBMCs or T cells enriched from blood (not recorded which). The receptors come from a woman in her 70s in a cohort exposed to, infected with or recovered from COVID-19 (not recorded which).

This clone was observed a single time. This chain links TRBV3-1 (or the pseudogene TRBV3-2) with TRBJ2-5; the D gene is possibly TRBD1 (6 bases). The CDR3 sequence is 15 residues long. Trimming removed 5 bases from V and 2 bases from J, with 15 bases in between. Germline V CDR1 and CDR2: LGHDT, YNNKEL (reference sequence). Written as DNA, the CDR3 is TGTGCCAGCAGCGACTACAGGGACGTACAAGAGACCCAGTACTTC. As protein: CASSDYRDVQETQYF.

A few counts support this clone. This CDR3 reads CASSLSAGGREQYF. The DNA of the CDR3 is TGTGCCAGCAGTTTATCGGCGGGAGGACGGGAGCAGTACTTC. V and J are TRBV28 and TRBJ2-7, with 8 bases matching TRBD2. V gave up 1 base and J gave up 7 bases; unmatched junction bases: 6. This CDR3 has 14 residues. The germline CDR1 and CDR2 sequences are MDHEN and SYDVKM. Full variable domain (outside the CDR3, taken from reference TRBV28 and TRBJ2-7): DVKVTQSSRYLVKRTGEKVFLECVQDMDHENMFWYRQDPGLGLRLIYFSYDVKMKEKGDIPEGYSVSREKKERFSLILESASTNQTSMYLCASSLSAGGREQYFGPGTRLTVT.

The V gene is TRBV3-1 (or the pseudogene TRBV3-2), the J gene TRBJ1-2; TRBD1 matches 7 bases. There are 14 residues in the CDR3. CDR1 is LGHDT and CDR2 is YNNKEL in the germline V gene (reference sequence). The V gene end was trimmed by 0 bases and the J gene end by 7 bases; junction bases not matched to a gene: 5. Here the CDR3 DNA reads TGTGCCAGCAGCCAAGAAGGGGGCGGGGTTGGCTACACCTTC. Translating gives CASSQEGGGVGYTF.

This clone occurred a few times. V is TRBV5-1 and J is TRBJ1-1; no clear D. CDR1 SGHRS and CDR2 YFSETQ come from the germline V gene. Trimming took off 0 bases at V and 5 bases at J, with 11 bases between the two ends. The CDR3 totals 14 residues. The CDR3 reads CASSLVPGGTEAFF. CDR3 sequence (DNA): TGCGCCAGCAGCTTGGTTCCGGGTGGGACTGAAGCTTTCTTT. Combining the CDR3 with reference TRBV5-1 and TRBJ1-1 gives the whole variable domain KAGVTQTPRYLIKTRGQQVTLSCSPISGHRSVSWYQQTPGQGLQFLFEYFSETQRNKGNFPGRFSGRQFSNSRSEMNVSTLELGDSALYLCASSLVPGGTEAFFGQGTRLTVV.

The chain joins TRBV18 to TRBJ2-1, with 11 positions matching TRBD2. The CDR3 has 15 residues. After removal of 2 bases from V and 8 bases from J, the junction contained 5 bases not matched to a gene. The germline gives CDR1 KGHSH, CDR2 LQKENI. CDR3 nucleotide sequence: TGTGCCAGCTCACCAATAAATAGCGGGGGGGATGAGCAGTTCTTC. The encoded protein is CASSPINSGGDEQFF.

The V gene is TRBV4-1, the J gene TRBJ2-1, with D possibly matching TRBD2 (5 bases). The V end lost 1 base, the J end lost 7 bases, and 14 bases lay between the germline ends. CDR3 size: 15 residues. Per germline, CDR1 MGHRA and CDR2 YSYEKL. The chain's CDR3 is CASSQVRAEGNEQFF. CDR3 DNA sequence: TGCGCCAGCAGCCAAGTGAGGGCCGAGGGTAATGAGCAGTTCTTC.

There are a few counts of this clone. CDR3 sequence reads: CASSYSEGSFISPLHF. The DNA of the CDR3 is TGTGCCAGCAGTTACTCGGAGGGAAGTTTTATTTCACCCCTCCACTTT. The chain recombines TRBV6-2 or TRBV6-3 with TRBJ1-6; D not certain. Between the trimmed V and J ends, which lost 0 bases and 9 bases, there was a span of 15 bases. The CDR3 covers 16 residues. From germline, CDR1 is MNHEY and CDR2 SVGEGT.

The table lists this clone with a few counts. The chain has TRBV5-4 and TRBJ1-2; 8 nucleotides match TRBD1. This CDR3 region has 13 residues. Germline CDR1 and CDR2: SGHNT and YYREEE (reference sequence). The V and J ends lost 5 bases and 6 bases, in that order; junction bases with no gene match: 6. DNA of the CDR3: TGTGCCAGCAGTACAATACAGGGGGATGGCTACACCTTC. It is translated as CASSTIQGDGYTF.

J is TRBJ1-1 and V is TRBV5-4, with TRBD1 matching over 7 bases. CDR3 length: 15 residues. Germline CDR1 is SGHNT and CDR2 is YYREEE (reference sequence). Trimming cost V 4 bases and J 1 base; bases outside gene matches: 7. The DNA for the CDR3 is TGTGCCAGCAGCCCGCCGGGACAGACGAACACTGAAGCTTTCTTT. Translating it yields CASSPPGQTNTEAFF.

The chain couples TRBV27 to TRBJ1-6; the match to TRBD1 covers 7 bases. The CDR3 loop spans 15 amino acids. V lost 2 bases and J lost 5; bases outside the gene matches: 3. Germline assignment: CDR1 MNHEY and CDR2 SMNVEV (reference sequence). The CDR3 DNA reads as TGTGCCAGCAGTTTAGAAGGGACAGATAATTCACCCCTCCACTTT. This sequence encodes CASSLEGTDNSPLHF.

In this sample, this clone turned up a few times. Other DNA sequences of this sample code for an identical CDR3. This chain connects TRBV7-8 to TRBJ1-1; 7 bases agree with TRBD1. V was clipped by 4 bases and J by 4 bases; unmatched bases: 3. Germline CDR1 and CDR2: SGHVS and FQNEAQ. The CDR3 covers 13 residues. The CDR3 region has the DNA TGTGCCAGCAGCTCACAGGGGACCACTGAAGCTTTCTTT. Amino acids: CASSSQGTTEAFF.

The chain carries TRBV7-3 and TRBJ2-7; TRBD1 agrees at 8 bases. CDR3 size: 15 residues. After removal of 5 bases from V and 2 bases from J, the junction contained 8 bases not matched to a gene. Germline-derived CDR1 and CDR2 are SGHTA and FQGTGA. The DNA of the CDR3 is TGTGCCAGCAGCCAACGGACAGGGACCGCCTACGAGCAGTACTTC. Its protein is CASSQRTGTAYEQYF.

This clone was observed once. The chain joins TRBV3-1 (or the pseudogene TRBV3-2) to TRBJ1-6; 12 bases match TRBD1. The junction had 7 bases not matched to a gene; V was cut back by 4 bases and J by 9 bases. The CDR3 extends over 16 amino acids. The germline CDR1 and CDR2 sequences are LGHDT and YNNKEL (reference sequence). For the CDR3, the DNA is TGTGCCAGCAGCCCCGACGGGACAGGGGGCCGTTCACCCCTCCACTTT. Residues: CASSPDGTGGRSPLHF.

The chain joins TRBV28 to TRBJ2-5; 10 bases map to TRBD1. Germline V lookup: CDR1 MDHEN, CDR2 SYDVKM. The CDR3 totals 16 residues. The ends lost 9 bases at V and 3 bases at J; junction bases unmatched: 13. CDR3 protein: CASKLAGTGEKETQYF. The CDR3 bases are TGTGCCAGTAAATTAGCCGGGACAGGGGAGAAAGAGACCCAGTACTTC.

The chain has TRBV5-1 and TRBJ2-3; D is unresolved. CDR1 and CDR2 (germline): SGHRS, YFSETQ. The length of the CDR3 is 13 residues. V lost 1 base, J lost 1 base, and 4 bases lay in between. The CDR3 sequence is CASSLQGTDTQYF. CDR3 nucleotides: TGCGCCAGCAGCTTGCAGGGCACAGATACGCAGTATTTT.

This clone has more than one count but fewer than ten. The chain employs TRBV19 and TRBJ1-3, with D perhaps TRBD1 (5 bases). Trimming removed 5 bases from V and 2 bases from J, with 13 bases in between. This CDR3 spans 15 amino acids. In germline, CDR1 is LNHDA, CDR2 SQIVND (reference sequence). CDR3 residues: CASSPQGSAGNTIYF. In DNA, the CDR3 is TGTGCCAGTAGTCCTCAGGGATCCGCTGGAAACACCATATATTTT.

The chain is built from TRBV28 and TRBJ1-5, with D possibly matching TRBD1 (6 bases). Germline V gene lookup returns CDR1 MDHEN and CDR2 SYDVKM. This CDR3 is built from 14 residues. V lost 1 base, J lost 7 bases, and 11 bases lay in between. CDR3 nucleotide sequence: TGTGCCAGCAGTTTATTATCAGGGGCGCAGCCCCAGCATTTT. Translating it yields CASSLLSGAQPQHF.

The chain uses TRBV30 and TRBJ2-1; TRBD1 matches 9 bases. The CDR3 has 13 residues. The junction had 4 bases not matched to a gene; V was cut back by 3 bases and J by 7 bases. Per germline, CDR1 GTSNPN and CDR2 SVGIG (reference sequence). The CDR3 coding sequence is TGTGCCTGGAGCAGAGGGACAGGGAATGAGCAGTTCTTC. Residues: CAWSRGTGNEQFF.

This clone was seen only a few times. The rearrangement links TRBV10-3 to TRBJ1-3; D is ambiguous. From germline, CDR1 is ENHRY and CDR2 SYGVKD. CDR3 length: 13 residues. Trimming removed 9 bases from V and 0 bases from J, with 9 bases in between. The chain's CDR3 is CAMGGFSGNTIYF. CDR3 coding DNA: TGTGCCATGGGAGGCTTCTCTGGAAACACCATATATTTT.

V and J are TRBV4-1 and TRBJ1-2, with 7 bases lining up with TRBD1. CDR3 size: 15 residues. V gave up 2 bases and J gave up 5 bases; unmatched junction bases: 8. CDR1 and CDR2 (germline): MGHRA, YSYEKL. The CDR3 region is CASSQPQQGSYGYTF. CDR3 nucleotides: TGCGCCAGCAGCCAACCCCAACAGGGGTCTTATGGCTACACCTTC.

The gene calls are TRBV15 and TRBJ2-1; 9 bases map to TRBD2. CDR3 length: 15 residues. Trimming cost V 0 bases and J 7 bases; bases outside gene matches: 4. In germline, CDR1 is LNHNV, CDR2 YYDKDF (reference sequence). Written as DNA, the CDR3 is TGTGCCACCAGCAGAGATCCTAGCGGGAAGAATGAGCAGTTCTTC. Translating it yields CATSRDPSGKNEQFF.

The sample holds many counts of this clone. The CDR3 nucleotides are TGTGCCACCAGCAGAGAGAGGGGGGGGGAGCTGTTTTTT. This gives the protein CATSRERGGELFF. The V and J genes are TRBV15 and TRBJ2-2, with D possibly matching TRBD1 (6 bases). V gave up 0 bases and J gave up 8 bases, with 7 bases separating them. CDR1 and CDR2 (germline): LNHNV, YYDKDF (reference sequence). This CDR3 spans 13 amino acids.